These 25 T cell receptor beta chains originate from one sample sequenced in a study of cytomegalovirus exposure and HLA in healthy donors. Both 60 Vbeta primers and 13 Jbeta primers went into the PCR. Assay used: immunoSEQ multiplex PCR; TCRdb lists only in-frame clones, some missing. This table lists under 95,000 clones. Sample: PBMCs. All receptors come from a female donor in good health and CMV-seropositive.

This rearrangement joins TRBV29-1 to TRBJ1-6, with D possibly matching TRBD1 (6 bases). The CDR3 runs 16 residues. Trimming stripped 7 bases from V and 0 bases from J, with 16 bases between. Germline CDR1 reads SQVTM; CDR2 reads ANQGSEA. CDR3 DNA sequence: TGCAGCGACCAAGAGGGGGGGAGCTCCTATAATTCACCCCTCCACTTT. Its protein is CSDQEGGSSYNSPLHF.

The chain is built from TRBV11-3 and TRBJ2-1; 8 bases are a match to TRBD2. V lost 6 bases, J lost 0 bases, and 4 bases stayed unmatched. Germline V gene data show CDR1 as SGHNT and CDR2 as YENEEA. CDR3 length equals 15 residues. The CDR3 DNA reads TGTGCCAGCAGGGGGGGGACTAGCTCCTACAATGAGCAGTTCTTC. Protein sequence: CASRGGTSSYNEQFF. Complete variable domain (other parts from reference TRBV11-3 and TRBJ2-1): EAGVVQSPRYKIIEKKQPVAFWCNPISGHNTLYWYLQNLGQGPELLIRYENEEAVDDSQLPKDRFSAERLKGVDSTLKIQPAELGDSAVYLCASRGGTSSYNEQFFGPGTRLTVL.

As DNA, the CDR3 is TGTGCCAGCGCGGGAAACACCATATATTTT. Residues: CASAGNTIYF. The gene calls are TRBV6-1 and TRBJ1-3, with D unresolved. The CDR3 runs 10 residues. Trimming left V 8 bases short and J 4 bases short, with 3 bases between. CDR1 is MNHNS, CDR2 SASEGT, per germline.

This chain connects TRBV7-2 to TRBJ1-2; 11 bases are a match to TRBD1. J lost 3 bases, V lost 0 bases, and 9 bases had no gene match. Germline V gives CDR1 SGHTA, CDR2 FQGNSA. The CDR3 extends over 18 amino acids. The CDR3 nucleotides are TGTGCCAGCAGCTTAGCGCCGGGACAGGGGGGTTTGGACTATGGCTACACCTTC. Amino acids: CASSLAPGQGGLDYGYTF.

The chain joins TRBV27 to TRBJ2-5, with D perhaps matching TRBD2 (6 bases). Trimming took off 5 bases at V and 5 bases at J, with 18 bases between the two ends. Looked up from germline, CDR1 is MNHEY and CDR2 is SMNVEV (reference sequence). The CDR3 has 15 amino acids. The CDR3 region is CASSAPGTWEETQYF. CDR3 nucleotide sequence: TGTGCCAGCAGTGCACCGGGGACTTGGGAGGAGACCCAGTACTTC.

As concerns this clone: Compared with germline, one end of the junction differs, possibly owing to a read error. The chain couples TRBV7-7 to TRBJ2-3; 12 nucleotides align to TRBD2. The CDR3 sequence is 18 residues long. The V gene's germline CDR1 is SSHAT and CDR2 FNYEAQ (reference sequence). The CDR3, as DNA: TGTGCTAGCAGCTTAGGTCGGTGGACTAGCGGGACAATAGATACGCAGTATTTT. It encodes CASSLGRWTSGTIDTQYF.

The V gene is TRBV6-5, the J gene TRBJ2-7; D gene uncertain. The ends were cut back, 4 bases at V and 2 bases at J, with 9 bases in the middle. Germline V lookup: CDR1 MNHEY, CDR2 SVGAGI. The CDR3 length is 13 residues. The CDR3 DNA reads TGTGCCAGCAGTTTTGACAAGGCCTACGAGCAGTACTTC. Translation: CASSFDKAYEQYF.

The chain couples TRBV13 to TRBJ2-2; 7 nucleotides match TRBD1. V gave up 3 bases and J gave up 4 bases; unmatched junction bases: 14. The CDR3 contains 18 residues. The germline CDR1 and CDR2 sequences are PRHDT and FYEKMQ (reference sequence). The CDR3: CASSLSWTGEAGTGELFF. CDR3 in DNA: TGTGCCAGCAGCTTGAGCTGGACAGGTGAGGCCGGCACCGGGGAGCTGTTTTTT.

This sequence joins TRBV6-5 and TRBJ2-6; unclear D gene. This CDR3 contains 13 residues. Germline-derived CDR1 and CDR2 are MNHEY and SVGAGI. Trimming took off 5 bases at V and 10 bases at J, with 12 bases between the two ends. CDR3 sequence: CASSLEFKNVLTF. The CDR3 DNA reads TGTGCCAGCAGTCTGGAGTTTAAGAACGTCCTGACTTTC.

This chain joins TRBV18 and TRBJ2-5; tentative D call: TRBD2 (5 bases). Germline V gene data show CDR1 as KGHSH and CDR2 as LQKENI. The V and J ends lost 1 base and 10 bases respectively, with 13 bases between them. The length of the CDR3 is 13 residues. This chain's CDR3 is CASSPQDPGDQYF. The CDR3 nucleotides are TGTGCCAGCTCACCACAAGACCCCGGGGACCAGTACTTC.

The chain uses TRBV7-9 and TRBJ2-7; TRBD2 matches 7 bases. The germline gives CDR1 SEHNR, CDR2 FQNEAQ (reference sequence). J gave up 11 bases and V 2 bases, and 12 bases lay outside the gene matches. The CDR3 sequence is 14 residues long. The CDR3: CASSLLSGATHEYF. The CDR3 nucleotides are TGTGCCAGCAGCTTACTCAGCGGGGCGACACACGAGTACTTC. Full variable domain (outside the CDR3, taken from reference TRBV7-9 and TRBJ2-7): DTGVSQNPRHKITKRGQNVTFRCDPISEHNRLYWYRQTLGQGPEFLTYFQNEAQLEKSRLLSDRFSAERPKGSFSTLEIQRTEQGDSAMYLCASSLLSGATHEYFGPGTRLTVT.

Concerning this clone itself: An end of the junction differs from the germline gene, which may be a read error. The CDR3 nucleotides are TGTGCCAGCAGGCGGGGGGGAACAAGCAGTCAGCCCCAGCATTTT. Protein sequence: CASRRGGTSSQPQHF. The gene calls are TRBV2 and TRBJ1-5, with D possibly TRBD1 on 5 matching bases. The CDR3 spans 15 residues. Germline V gene lookup returns CDR1 SNHLY and CDR2 FYNNEI.

The chain carries TRBV19 and TRBJ1-5; D might be TRBD1 (5 bases). Germline assignment: CDR1 LNHDA and CDR2 SQIVND (reference sequence). Trimming took off 9 bases at V and 1 base at J, with 16 bases between the two ends. CDR3 length: 15 amino acids. The CDR3 here is CASIQGSGSNQPQHF. The CDR3 DNA reads TGTGCCAGCATTCAGGGTAGTGGGAGCAATCAGCCCCAGCATTTT.

This rearrangement joins TRBV6-5 to TRBJ2-3; 8 bases match TRBD2. CDR3 length equals 16 residues. Germline assignment: CDR1 MNHEY and CDR2 SVGAGI. With V trimmed by 1 base and J by 6 bases, 9 bases remained unmatched. CDR3 amino acids: CASSYLAGRDLDTQYF. CDR3 sequence (DNA): TGTGCCAGCAGTTACTTAGCGGGGCGGGATCTGGATACGCAGTATTTT.

V gene TRBV19 combines with J gene TRBJ2-2, with 9 bases identical to TRBD2. V was clipped by 1 base and J by 5 bases; unmatched bases: 11. The germline V gene encodes CDR1 LNHDA and CDR2 SQIVND (reference sequence). This CDR3 spans 18 amino acids. The CDR3 reads CASSIGRPLAGATGELFF. The DNA of the CDR3 is TGTGCCAGTAGTATAGGTCGCCCCTTAGCGGGGGCTACCGGGGAGCTGTTTTTT.

The chain uses TRBV28 and TRBJ1-3; tentatively, D is TRBD1 (5 bases). This CDR3 has 15 residues. Trimming shortened V by 2 bases and J by 10 bases, and 18 bases separated the two germline ends. Per the germline V gene, CDR1 is MDHEN and CDR2 is SYDVKM. CDR3 region: CASSLRATGGRTIYF. The CDR3 nucleotides are TGTGCCAGCAGTTTAAGGGCCACGGGGGGAAGGACCATATATTTT.

This rearrangement joins TRBV19 to TRBJ2-1, with 7 nucleotides matching TRBD2. CDR3 size: 16 residues. Germline values: CDR1 LNHDA, CDR2 SQIVND (reference sequence). Trimming cost V 1 base and J 5 bases; bases outside gene matches: 8. In nucleotides, the CDR3 is TGTGCCAGTAGTATAGCCCCCCGCGGGGGAAACAATGAGCAGTTCTTC. It is translated as CASSIAPRGGNNEQFF.

V and J are TRBV19 and TRBJ2-7; weak D call: TRBD1 (6 bases). V was pared by 9 bases and J by 5 bases, with 11 bases between. The CDR3 runs to 11 residues. CDR1 is LNHDA and CDR2 is SQIVND in the germline V gene (reference sequence). CDR3 sequence: CARTGIHEQYF. The CDR3 bases are TGTGCCAGGACAGGTATCCACGAGCAGTACTTC.

The chain joins TRBV7-2 to TRBJ2-5; TRBD2 matches at 7 bases. Germline loops: CDR1 SGHTA, CDR2 FQGNSA. The CDR3 runs 17 residues. With V trimmed by 0 bases and J by 0 bases, 7 bases remained unmatched. The CDR3: CASSLAIRSGYQETQYF. The CDR3 nucleotides read TGTGCCAGCAGCTTAGCTATTCGTAGCGGGTACCAAGAGACCCAGTACTTC.

This chain connects TRBV7-2 to TRBJ1-2, with 7 bases that match TRBD1. CDR3 length: 16 amino acids. Germline assignment: CDR1 SGHTA and CDR2 FQGNSA. V lost 5 bases, J lost 8 bases, and 17 bases stayed unmatched. CDR3 DNA: TGTGCCAGCAGCCAACAACCCCTAGTGAGGGGGCTAGGCTACACCTTC. Protein product: CASSQQPLVRGLGYTF. The entire variable domain, with the rest obtained from reference TRBV7-2 and TRBJ1-2, is as follows: GAGVSQSPSNKVTEKGKDVELRCDPISGHTALYWYRQSLGQGLEFLIYFQGNSAPDKSGLPSDRFSAERTGGSVSTLTIQRTQQEDSAVYLCASSQQPLVRGLGYTFGSGTRLTVV.

CDR3 loop: CASSLRGYEQFF. The CDR3 DNA is TGTGCCAGCAGTTTACGGGGTTATGAGCAGTTCTTC. The chain has TRBV28 and TRBJ2-1, with a weak D call TRBD2 (5 bases). The CDR3 is made up of 12 amino acids. V shed 2 bases and J shed 8 bases, with 7 bases lying between them. CDR1 is MDHEN and CDR2 is SYDVKM in the germline V gene.

The rearrangement uses TRBV6-5 and TRBJ2-5, with TRBD2 matching over 10 bases. The trim removed 5 bases at V and 4 bases at J, leaving 1 base unmatched. The CDR3 spans 13 residues. Germline-derived CDR1 and CDR2 are MNHEY and SVGAGI. CDR3 amino acids: CASSRTSGETQYF. The CDR3 DNA is TGTGCCAGCAGTCGGACTAGCGGAGAGACCCAGTACTTC.

The rearrangement joins TRBV15 to TRBJ1-1; weak D call: TRBD1 (6 bases). Between the trimmed V and J ends, which lost 1 base and 5 bases, there was a span of 14 bases. Germline values: CDR1 LNHNV, CDR2 YYDKDF (reference sequence). The CDR3 consists of 15 residues. CDR3 DNA: TGTGCCACCAGCAGAGTAGGTACAGGGTTGACTGAAGCTTTCTTT. Protein: CATSRVGTGLTEAFF.

The chain employs TRBV6-1 and TRBJ1-3, with a tentative D call TRBD1 (5 bases). Germline V gene lookup returns CDR1 MNHNS and CDR2 SASEGT. The CDR3 totals 14 residues. V was shortened by 1 base and J by 2 bases, with 6 bases between the two germline ends. CDR3 DNA sequence: TGTGCCAGCAGTGAAGGGGGGGCTGGAAACACCATATATTTT. It codes for CASSEGGAGNTIYF.

The chain is built from TRBV29-1 and TRBJ2-7; D unresolved. Germline V gene sequence: CDR1 SQVTM, CDR2 ANQGSEA. The CDR3 is made up of 14 amino acids. V lost 0 bases to trimming and J lost 4 bases, with 13 bases between them. The CDR3 DNA sequence: TGCAGCGTTGAAGACAGGCGCTTCTCTTACGAGCAGTACTTC. Translating it yields CSVEDRRFSYEQYF.